The source of this T cell receptor beta chain is a study of blood T cell repertoires in COVID-19. Study at large: In each case, the material was cDNA or gDNA derived from T cells, B-cell-depleted T cells, or PBMCs.

How the authors handled the data: Reference gene primer amplification in the assay estimated nucleated cell counts. TCRdb keeps only in-frame clones here, not all; method: immunoSEQ multiplex PCR. The D gene and trimming were derived from the DNA, and the V and J assignments and clone size from that table. The data hold 140,000 or so clones, with roughly 80% observed a single time. V lost 3 bases and J lost 5; bases outside the gene matches: 11. This CDR3 spans 17 amino acids. Per germline, CDR1 SGHNT and CDR2 YYREEE (reference sequence). Assignment of participants to cohorts was predicated upon participant-reported clinical history. Participants classified as exposed had met a COVID-19 case within 2 weeks before study entry. This clone was counted a single time.

The material sequenced was PBMCs or T cells enriched from blood (not recorded which). The chain has TRBV5-4 and TRBJ2-4; TRBD2 aligns across 10 bases. The TCR originated in a woman under 30 who had been exposed to COVID-19. CDR3 loop: CASSSKSSGRRENIQYF. As DNA, the CDR3 is TGTGCCAGCAGCTCCAAATCTAGCGGGAGAAGGGAAAACATTCAGTACTTC.